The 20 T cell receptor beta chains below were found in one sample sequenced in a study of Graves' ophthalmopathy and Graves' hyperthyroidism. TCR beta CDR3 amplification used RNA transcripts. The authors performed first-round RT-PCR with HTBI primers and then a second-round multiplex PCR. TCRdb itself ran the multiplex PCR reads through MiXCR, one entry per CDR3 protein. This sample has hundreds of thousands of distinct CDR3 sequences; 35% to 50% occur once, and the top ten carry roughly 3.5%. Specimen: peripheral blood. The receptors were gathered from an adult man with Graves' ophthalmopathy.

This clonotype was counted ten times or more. The CDR3 coding sequence is TGCAGTGCCGCCGGGACTAGCGGGAGGGCCGGAAACGAGCAGTACTTC. Protein: CSAAGTSGRAGNEQYF. The chain employs TRBV20-1 and TRBJ2-7, with 16 bases identical to TRBD2. Germline assignment: CDR1 DFQATT and CDR2 SNEGSKA (reference sequence). The CDR3 spans 16 residues. V gave up 6 bases and J gave up 5 bases; unmatched junction bases: 10.

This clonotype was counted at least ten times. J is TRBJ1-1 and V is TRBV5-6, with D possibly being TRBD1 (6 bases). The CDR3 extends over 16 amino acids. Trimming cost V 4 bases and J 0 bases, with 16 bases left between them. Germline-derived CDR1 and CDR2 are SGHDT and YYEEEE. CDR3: CASSGPQGVLNTEAFF. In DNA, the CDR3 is TGTGCCAGCAGCGGACCACAGGGAGTCCTGAACACTGAAGCTTTCTTT. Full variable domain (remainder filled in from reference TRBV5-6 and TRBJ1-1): DAGVTQSPTHLIKTRGQQVTLRCSPKSGHDTVSWYQQALGQGPQFIFQYYEEEERQRGNFPDRFSGHQFPNYSSELNVNALLLGDSALYLCASSGPQGVLNTEAFFGQGTRLTVV.

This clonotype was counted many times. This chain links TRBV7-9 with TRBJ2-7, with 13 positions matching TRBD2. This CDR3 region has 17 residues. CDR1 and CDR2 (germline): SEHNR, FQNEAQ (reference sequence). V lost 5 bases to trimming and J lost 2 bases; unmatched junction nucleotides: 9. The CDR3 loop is CASSARGTSGNTYEQYF. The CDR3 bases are TGTGCCAGCAGCGCACGGGGGACTAGCGGGAATACCTACGAGCAGTACTTC.

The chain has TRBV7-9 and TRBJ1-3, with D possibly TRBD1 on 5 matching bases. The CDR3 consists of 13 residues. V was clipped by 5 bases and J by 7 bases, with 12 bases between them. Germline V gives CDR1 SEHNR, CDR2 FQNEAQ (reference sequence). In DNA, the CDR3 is TGTGCCAGCAGCATCGGGGGTGGGAACACCATATATTTT. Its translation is CASSIGGGNTIYF.

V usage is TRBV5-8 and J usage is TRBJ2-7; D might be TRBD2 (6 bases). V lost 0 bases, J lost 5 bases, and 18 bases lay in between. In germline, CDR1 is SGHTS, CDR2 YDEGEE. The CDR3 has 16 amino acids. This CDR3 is CASSLAAGIALDEQYF. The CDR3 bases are TGTGCCAGCAGCTTGGCCGCGGGAATAGCTCTCGACGAGCAGTACTTC.

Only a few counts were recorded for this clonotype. The CDR3 region has the DNA TGCAGTGCTAGAAGGGCCCTAACCTACGAGCAGTACTTC. This codes for CSARRALTYEQYF. The V call is TRBV20-1, the J call TRBJ2-7; D call uncertain. This CDR3 contains 13 residues. Deletions cut 2 bases from V and 2 bases from J, with 10 bases between. Germline V CDR1 and CDR2: DFQATT, SNEGSKA (reference sequence).

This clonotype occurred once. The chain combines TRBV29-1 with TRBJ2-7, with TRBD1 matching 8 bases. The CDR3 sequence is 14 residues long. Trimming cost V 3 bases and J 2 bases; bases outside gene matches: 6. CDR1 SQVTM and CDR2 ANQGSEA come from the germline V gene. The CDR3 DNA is TGCAGCGTTGAGGTCGCAGGGGGCCCCTACGAGCAGTACTTC. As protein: CSVEVAGGPYEQYF.

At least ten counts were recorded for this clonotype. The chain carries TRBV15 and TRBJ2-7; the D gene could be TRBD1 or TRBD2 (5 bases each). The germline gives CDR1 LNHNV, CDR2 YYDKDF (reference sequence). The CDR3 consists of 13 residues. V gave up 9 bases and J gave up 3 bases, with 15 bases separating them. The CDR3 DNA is TGTGCCACGTCACGGGACGCAAACTACGAGCAGTACTTC. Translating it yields CATSRDANYEQYF.

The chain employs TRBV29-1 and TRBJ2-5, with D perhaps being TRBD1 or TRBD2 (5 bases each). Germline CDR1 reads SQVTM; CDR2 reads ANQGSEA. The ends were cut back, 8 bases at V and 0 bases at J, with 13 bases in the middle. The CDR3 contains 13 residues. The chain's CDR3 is CSPGRLYQETQYF. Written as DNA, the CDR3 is TGCAGCCCGGGACGGCTGTACCAAGAGACCCAGTACTTC.

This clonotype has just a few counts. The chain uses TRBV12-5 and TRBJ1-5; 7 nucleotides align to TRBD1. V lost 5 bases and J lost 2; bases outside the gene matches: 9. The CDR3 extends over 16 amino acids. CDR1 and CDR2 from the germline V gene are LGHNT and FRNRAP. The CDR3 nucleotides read TGTGCTAGTGGTCCCCCTACAGGGGTTGGCAATCAGCCCCAGCATTTT. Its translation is CASGPPTGVGNQPQHF.

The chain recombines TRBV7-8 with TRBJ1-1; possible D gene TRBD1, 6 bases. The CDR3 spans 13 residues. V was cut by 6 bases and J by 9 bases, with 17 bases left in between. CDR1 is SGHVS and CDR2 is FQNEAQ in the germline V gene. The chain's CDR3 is CASSATTGPQAFF. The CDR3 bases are TGTGCCAGCAGTGCAACGACAGGACCCCAAGCTTTCTTT. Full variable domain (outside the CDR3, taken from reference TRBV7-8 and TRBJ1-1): GAGVSQSPRYKVAKRGQDVALRCDPISGHVSLFWYQQALGQGPEFLTYFQNEAQLDKSGLPSDRFFAERPEGSVSTLKIQRTQQEDSAVYLCASSATTGPQAFFGQGTRLTVV.

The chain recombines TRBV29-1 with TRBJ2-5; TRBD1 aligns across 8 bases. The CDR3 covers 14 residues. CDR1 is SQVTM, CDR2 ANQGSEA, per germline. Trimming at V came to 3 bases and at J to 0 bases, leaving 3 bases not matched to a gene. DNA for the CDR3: TGCAGCGTTGAGGGGGACAGGTACCAAGAGACCCAGTACTTC. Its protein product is CSVEGDRYQETQYF.

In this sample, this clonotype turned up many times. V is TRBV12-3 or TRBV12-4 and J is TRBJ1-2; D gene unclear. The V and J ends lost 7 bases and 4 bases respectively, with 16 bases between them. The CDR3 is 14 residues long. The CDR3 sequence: CASTSSPPGYGYTF. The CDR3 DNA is TGTGCCAGCACCTCCTCACCCCCGGGCTATGGCTACACCTTC.

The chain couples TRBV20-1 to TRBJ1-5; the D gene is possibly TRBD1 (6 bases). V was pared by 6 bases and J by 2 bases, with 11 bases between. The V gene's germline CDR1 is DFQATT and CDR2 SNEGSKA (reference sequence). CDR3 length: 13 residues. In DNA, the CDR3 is TGCAGTGCACTGACAGGCCGCAATCAGCCCCAGCATTTT. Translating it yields CSALTGRNQPQHF.

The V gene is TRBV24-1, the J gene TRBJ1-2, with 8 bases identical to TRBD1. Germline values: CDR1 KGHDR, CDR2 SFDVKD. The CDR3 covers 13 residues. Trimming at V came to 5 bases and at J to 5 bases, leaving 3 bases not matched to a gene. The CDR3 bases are TGTGCCACCAGTGGGACAGGGAATTATGGCTACACCTTC. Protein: CATSGTGNYGYTF.

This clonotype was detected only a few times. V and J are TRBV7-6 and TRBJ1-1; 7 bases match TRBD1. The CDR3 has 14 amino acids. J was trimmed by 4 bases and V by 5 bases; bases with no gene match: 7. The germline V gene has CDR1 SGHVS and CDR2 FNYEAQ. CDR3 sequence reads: CASSPTGTATEAFF. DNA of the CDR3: TGTGCCAGCAGCCCTACCGGGACAGCCACTGAAGCTTTCTTT.

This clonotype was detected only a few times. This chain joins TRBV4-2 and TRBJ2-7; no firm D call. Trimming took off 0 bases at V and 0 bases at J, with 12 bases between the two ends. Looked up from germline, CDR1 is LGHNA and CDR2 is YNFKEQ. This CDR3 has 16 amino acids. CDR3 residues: CASSQDGTRLSYEQYF. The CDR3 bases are TGTGCCAGCAGCCAAGATGGTACCCGACTCTCCTACGAGCAGTACTTC.

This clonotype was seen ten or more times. The CDR3, as DNA: TGTGCCAGCAGCACCTACAGGGGCATGAACACTGAAGCTTTCTTT. It translates to CASSTYRGMNTEAFF. V is TRBV7-2 and J is TRBJ1-1; 7 bases are a match to TRBD1. Unmatched junction bases numbered 6, after V lost 5 bases and J lost 0 bases. CDR1 and CDR2 (germline): SGHTA, FQGNSA. This CDR3 comprises 15 residues.

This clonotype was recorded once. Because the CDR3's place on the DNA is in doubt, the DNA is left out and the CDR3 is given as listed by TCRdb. CDR3 region: CASSRGYNQPQHFGDGTQYF. This chain uses TRBV7-9 with TRBJ2-5; the table names TRBD1, a call not compared with the DNA. From germline, CDR1 is SEHNR and CDR2 FQNEAQ (reference sequence). The CDR3 sequence runs 20 residues, both termini included.

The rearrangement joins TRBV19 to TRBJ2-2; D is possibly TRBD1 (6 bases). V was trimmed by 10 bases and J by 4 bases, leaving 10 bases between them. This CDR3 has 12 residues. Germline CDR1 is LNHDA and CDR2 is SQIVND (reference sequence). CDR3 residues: CATGAITGELFF. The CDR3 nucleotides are TGTGCCACAGGGGCGATCACCGGGGAGCTGTTTTTT.